This T cell receptor (beta chain) was sequenced during a study of cytomegalovirus exposure and HLA in healthy donors. Study-level points and caveats: Previously analyzed data showed that most TCR beta V segments were productive at a frequency of about 87% or about 30%. Likely technical artifact: a cluster of highly shared sequence variants. Specificity for CMV antigens was confirmed in vitro for three of the CMV-associated chains. Analysis was carried out at a later point, and it linked a missense DCLRE1C variant to TCR beta V- and J-gene trimming.

With regard to this clone: The target antigen is unknown.

The CDR3 has 14 amino acids. CDR1 is MGHRA, CDR2 YSYEKL, per germline. J gave up 7 bases and V 2 bases, and 6 bases lay outside the gene matches. A multiplex PCR was run with 60 Vbeta primers and 13 Jbeta primers. TCRdb's table, derived via immunoSEQ multiplex PCR, lists solely in-frame clones and lacks some. The table shows about 160,000 clones, with around 80% occurring only once. Specimen: PBMCs. The chain has TRBV4-1 and TRBJ1-1, with TRBD1 identical over 8 bases. This receptor was identified in a man between 45 and 60 years old in good health and CMV-seropositive. The CDR3 bases are TGCGCCAGCAGCCAACCAGGGGGCCTTGTTGAAGCTTTCTTT. Amino acid sequence: CASSQPGGLVEAFF.